This T cell receptor (beta chain) was found in a study of T-cell memory formation after mild COVID-19. Study-level background: Largely donor-specific TCR clusters were found. Study-wide results and limits: CD4+ bias marked clones expanding day 15 to 37, unlike balanced contracting clones. The main location of contracting CD4+ clones was CM and EM, and that of contracting CD8+ clones was EMRA.

The J segment lost 1 base and the V segment lost 7 bases, leaving 9 bases of the junction unmatched. Germline CDR1 SQVTM, CDR2 ANQGSEA. The CDR3 length is 15 residues. Researchers used 5'RACE with constant-segment primers to make TCR alpha and TCR beta cDNA libraries that carry sample barcodes and UMIs. TCRdb recomputed calls from the 5' RACE reads with MiXCR, one row per CDR3 protein. The table lists about 190,000 distinct CDR3 sequences, around 21% of them singletons. This clonotype showed up just a few times. The antigen is not known. This clonotype originated in an adult woman who had mild COVID-19 (a few samples of this study predate the infection). Cell type and time point are not known. The genes are TRBV29-1 and TRBJ2-3; 9 bases are a match to TRBD1. The specimen was PBMCs or a T cell subset sorted from them (not recorded which). The CDR3 region is CSAIPGQGRTDTQYF. The CDR3 nucleotides are TGCAGCGCTATCCCGGGACAGGGCCGCACAGATACGCAGTATTTT.